The entry below gives a single TCR beta chain sequence along with its context. The data were taken from a study of blood T cell repertoires in COVID-19. About the research overall: T cells, B-cell-depleted T cells, or PBMCs supplied cDNA or gDNA.

Produced via immunoSEQ multiplex PCR; TCRdb's table is partial and in-frame only. The table lists under 150,000 clones, about 89% of them singletons, with around 20% in the top ten. V was trimmed by 4 bases and J by 2 bases, leaving 11 bases between them. CDR3 length: 14 amino acids. Germline lookup yields CDR1 MGHRA and CDR2 YSYEKL. This TCR came from a man aged 50 or older with active or convalescent COVID-19. The sample taken for sequencing was peripheral blood. This chain uses TRBV4-1 with TRBJ2-5; D perhaps matches TRBD1 (6 bases). The CDR3 loop reads CASSLRQEQETQYF. In DNA, the CDR3 is TGCGCCAGCAGCCTAAGACAGGAACAAGAGACCCAGTACTTC.